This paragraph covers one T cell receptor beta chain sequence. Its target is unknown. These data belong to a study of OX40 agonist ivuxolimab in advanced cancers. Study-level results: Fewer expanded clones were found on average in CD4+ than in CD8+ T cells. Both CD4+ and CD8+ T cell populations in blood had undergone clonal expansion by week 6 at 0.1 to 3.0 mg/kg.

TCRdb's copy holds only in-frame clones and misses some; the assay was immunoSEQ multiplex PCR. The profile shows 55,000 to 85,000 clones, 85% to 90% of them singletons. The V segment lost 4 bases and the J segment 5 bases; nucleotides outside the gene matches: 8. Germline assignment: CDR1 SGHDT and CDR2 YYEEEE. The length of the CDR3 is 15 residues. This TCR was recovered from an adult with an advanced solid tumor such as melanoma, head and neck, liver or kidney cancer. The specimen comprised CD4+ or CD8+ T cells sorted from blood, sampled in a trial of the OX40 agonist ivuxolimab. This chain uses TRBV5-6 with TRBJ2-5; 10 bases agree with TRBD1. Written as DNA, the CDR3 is TGTGCCAGCAGCCTACGGGGGACAGGGGTTGAGACCCAGTACTTC. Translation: CASSLRGTGVETQYF.